The 32 T cell receptor beta chains listed next were all sequenced from one sample in a study of blood T cell repertoires in COVID-19. Generated by immunoSEQ multiplex PCR, the TCRdb table keeps only in-frame clones and is missing some. The sample consists of 200,000 to 250,000 clones, about 82% of them appearing once. The material sequenced was peripheral blood. These receptor sequences come from a woman in her sixties with active or convalescent COVID-19.

This chain links TRBV30 with TRBJ2-1, with TRBD2 matching over 7 bases. Unmatched junction bases numbered 15, after V lost 2 bases and J lost 8 bases. CDR1 and CDR2 (germline): GTSNPN, SVGIG (reference sequence). The CDR3 has 16 residues. The CDR3 is CAWSPESRGSVDEQFF. The CDR3 region has the DNA TGTGCCTGGAGTCCCGAGAGCCGCGGGAGTGTGGATGAGCAGTTCTTC.

This clone has only one observation. The chain is built from TRBV28 and TRBJ1-3; D is unresolved. With 6 bases removed from V and 3 bases from J, the gap between germline ends came to 15 bases. Per the germline V gene, CDR1 is MDHEN and CDR2 is SYDVKM. The CDR3 is 15 residues long. CDR3 in amino acids: CASSSDIVDGNTIYF. The CDR3 DNA is TGTGCCAGCAGCTCCGACATTGTCGATGGAAACACCATATATTTT.

The V call is TRBV15, the J call TRBJ2-3, with 7 positions matching TRBD2. V trimming: 5 bases; J trimming: 3 bases; junction bases outside the gene matches: 8. Germline V gives CDR1 LNHNV, CDR2 YYDKDF (reference sequence). The CDR3 has 15 amino acids. The CDR3 protein is CATSLTSAATDTQYF. The CDR3 DNA reads TGTGCCACCAGCTTAACTAGCGCCGCTACAGATACGCAGTATTTT.

This chain joins TRBV7-8 and TRBJ2-1; no firm D call. V was pared by 5 bases and J by 8 bases, with 10 bases between. This CDR3 spans 12 amino acids. The germline V gene has CDR1 SGHVS and CDR2 FQNEAQ. For the CDR3, the DNA is TGTGCCAGCAGCCCTAGTCTCGATGAGCAGTTCTTC. Its protein product is CASSPSLDEQFF.

V usage is TRBV29-1 and J usage is TRBJ1-6; 10 bases map to TRBD1. Germline lookup yields CDR1 SQVTM and CDR2 ANQGSEA. With V trimmed by 6 bases and J by 14 bases, 10 bases remained unmatched. The CDR3 covers 13 residues. The CDR3 DNA is TGCAGCGTGGGGGGGGACAGGGGAAGCACCCTCCACTTT. As protein: CSVGGDRGSTLHF.

The rearrangement links TRBV11-2 to TRBJ1-6, with 8 nucleotides matching TRBD1. The CDR3 has 18 amino acids. Germline CDR1 SGHAT, CDR2 FQNNGV. V dropped 5 bases and J dropped 4; count of bases not matched to a gene: 13. Here the CDR3 reads CASSLYRGSGSYNSPLHF. CDR3 nucleotides: TGTGCCAGCAGCCTATACAGGGGGAGTGGATCGTATAATTCACCCCTCCACTTT. Using reference TRBV11-2 and TRBJ1-6 for the parts outside the CDR3, the full variable domain is EAGVAQSPRYKIIEKRQSVAFWCNPISGHATLYWYQQILGQGPKLLIQFQNNGVVDDSQLPKDRFSAERLKGVDSTLKIQPAKLEDSAVYLCASSLYRGSGSYNSPLHFGNGTRLTVT.

The rearrangement joins TRBV11-3 to TRBJ2-7; TRBD2 agrees at 9 bases. Germline CDR1 reads SGHNT; CDR2 reads YENEEA. After removal of 5 bases from V and 8 bases from J, the junction contained 13 bases not matched to a gene. The CDR3 has 15 residues. Here the CDR3 DNA reads TGTGCCAGCAGCCCCTGGCTAGCGGGACCCGAACAGCAGTACTTC. Its protein product is CASSPWLAGPEQQYF.

The chain has TRBV7-9 and TRBJ2-3; no firm D call. The CDR3 has 15 amino acids. The germline gives CDR1 SEHNR, CDR2 FQNEAQ (reference sequence). The V gene lost 5 bases and the J gene lost 6 bases, with 18 bases spanning the gap. CDR3 DNA sequence: TGTGCCAGCAGCCCACCGGCCCGTAGGCGGGATACGCAGTATTTT. Translation: CASSPPARRRDTQYF. The variable domain in full, completed from reference TRBV7-9 and TRBJ2-3, reads DTGVSQNPRHKITKRGQNVTFRCDPISEHNRLYWYRQTLGQGPEFLTYFQNEAQLEKSRLLSDRFSAERPKGSFSTLEIQRTEQGDSAMYLCASSPPARRRDTQYFGPGTRLTVL.

The V and J genes are TRBV7-2 and TRBJ2-3, with D possibly matching TRBD2 (6 bases). With 5 bases removed from V and 4 bases from J, the gap between germline ends came to 13 bases. The CDR3 runs to 14 residues. Germline CDR1 is SGHTA and CDR2 is FQGNSA. The CDR3 sequence: CASSKGPGADTQYF. The CDR3 bases are TGTGCCAGCAGCAAGGGCCCGGGGGCAGATACGCAGTATTTT.

This chain uses TRBV5-1 with TRBJ1-6; D is possibly TRBD1 (6 bases). The CDR3 has 15 amino acids. Germline-derived CDR1 and CDR2 are SGHRS and YFSETQ. V lost 4 bases and J 9 bases, leaving 17 bases between the germline ends. CDR3 in DNA: TGCGCCAGCAGCACCGCCCAGGGGTCCGGTTCACCCCTCCACTTT. Translation: CASSTAQGSGSPLHF.

As to this clone: This CDR3 is also generated by other DNA sequences in the sample. Here the CDR3 DNA reads TGTGCCAGTAGTCCAACACCGAACACTGAAGCTTTCTTT. It specifies CASSPTPNTEAFF. The V gene is TRBV19, the J gene TRBJ1-1; D unclear. The CDR3 totals 13 residues. The germline V gene encodes CDR1 LNHDA and CDR2 SQIVND (reference sequence). V was trimmed by 5 bases and J by 1 base, leaving 8 bases between them. The full variable domain, rest sourced from reference TRBV19 and TRBJ1-1, is DGGITQSPKYLFRKEGQNVTLSCEQNLNHDAMYWYRQDPGQGLRLIYYSQIVNDFQKGDIAEGYSVSREKKESFPLTVTSAQKNPTAFYLCASSPTPNTEAFFGQGTRLTVV.

The V gene is TRBV6-1, the J gene TRBJ2-3; D is uncertain. V lost 8 bases to trimming and J lost 2 bases, with 14 bases between them. Per germline, CDR1 MNHNS and CDR2 SASEGT. This CDR3 has 14 residues. In nucleotides, the CDR3 is TGTGCCAGCGTTGACTGGAGCGTCACAGATACGCAGTATTTT. Translating gives CASVDWSVTDTQYF.

The chain joins TRBV6-2 or TRBV6-3 to TRBJ2-1; 9 positions match TRBD2. J lost 4 bases, V lost 0 bases, and 10 bases had no gene match. The germline V gene encodes CDR1 MNHEY and CDR2 SVGEGT. The CDR3 has 18 amino acids. CDR3: CASSYSKGTSLFYNEQFF. The CDR3, as DNA: TGTGCCAGCAGTTACTCGAAGGGGACTAGCCTTTTTTACAATGAGCAGTTCTTC.

The rearrangement links TRBV18 to TRBJ1-4, with a possible D match to TRBD1 (6 bases). Germline-derived CDR1 and CDR2 are KGHSH and LQKENI. V lost 3 bases and J 9 bases, leaving 20 bases between the germline ends. The CDR3 is 16 residues long. CDR3 bases: TGTGCCAGCTCACCCTCCGCTGGGGGCTCTCTCCAAAAACTGTTTTTT. Residues: CASSPSAGGSLQKLFF.

The chain joins TRBV29-1 to TRBJ2-3; unclear D gene. Germline V gene sequence: CDR1 SQVTM, CDR2 ANQGSEA. The V and J ends lost 0 bases and 3 bases respectively, with 7 bases between them. CDR3 length equals 13 residues. CDR3 loop: CSVEDPGTDTQYF. Here the CDR3 DNA reads TGCAGCGTTGAAGATCCCGGGACAGATACGCAGTATTTT.

V and J are TRBV19 and TRBJ1-2; 8 bases line up with TRBD1. V gave up 6 bases and J gave up 7 bases; unmatched junction bases: 7. Germline V gene data show CDR1 as LNHDA and CDR2 as SQIVND (reference sequence). The CDR3 extends over 13 amino acids. CDR3 DNA sequence: TGTGCCAGTAGGGACAGGGCCCCTGGTGGCTACACCTTC. Its translation: CASRDRAPGGYTF.

V usage is TRBV7-9 and J usage is TRBJ2-3; D possibly corresponds to TRBD1 (6 bases). This CDR3 region has 15 residues. CDR1 and CDR2 from the germline V gene are SEHNR and FQNEAQ (reference sequence). V lost 6 bases, J lost 0 bases, and 13 bases lay in between. CDR3 in DNA: TGTGCCAGCAGACAGGGCCCCTCTAGCACAGATACGCAGTATTTT. Residues: CASRQGPSSTDTQYF. Together with reference TRBV7-9 and TRBJ2-3, the CDR3 gives the full variable domain: DTGVSQNPRHKITKRGQNVTFRCDPISEHNRLYWYRQTLGQGPEFLTYFQNEAQLEKSRLLSDRFSAERPKGSFSTLEIQRTEQGDSAMYLCASRQGPSSTDTQYFGPGTRLTVL.

This chain uses TRBV5-1 with TRBJ1-3, with 7 positions matching TRBD1. Germline loops: CDR1 SGHRS, CDR2 YFSETQ. The CDR3 extends over 17 amino acids. The V gene end was trimmed by 0 bases and the J gene end by 4 bases; junction bases not matched to a gene: 10. This CDR3 reads CASSLAGVPGGGNTIYF. CDR3 bases: TGCGCCAGCAGCTTGGCCGGCGTCCCAGGGGGAGGAAACACCATATATTTT. The full variable domain, rest sourced from reference TRBV5-1 and TRBJ1-3, is KAGVTQTPRYLIKTRGQQVTLSCSPISGHRSVSWYQQTPGQGLQFLFEYFSETQRNKGNFPGRFSGRQFSNSRSEMNVSTLELGDSALYLCASSLAGVPGGGNTIYFGEGSWLTVV.

The chain carries TRBV10-2 and TRBJ2-5, with TRBD1 identical over 8 bases. V trimming: 5 bases; J trimming: 5 bases; junction bases outside the gene matches: 4. CDR1 WSHSY and CDR2 SAAADI come from the germline V gene. The CDR3 runs 13 residues. The CDR3 sequence is CASSRTGRETQYF. The CDR3 nucleotides read TGCGCCAGCAGTAGGACAGGGCGTGAGACCCAGTACTTC.

The chain employs TRBV7-3 and TRBJ2-1, with D unclear. The CDR3 is made up of 14 amino acids. V gave up 8 bases and J gave up 4 bases, with 15 bases separating them. Germline-derived CDR1 and CDR2 are SGHTA and FQGTGA. The CDR3 sequence is CASSPSTLYNEQFF. The CDR3 DNA sequence: TGTGCCAGCTCCCCCTCCACTCTTTACAATGAGCAGTTCTTC.

The chain links TRBV7-2 to TRBJ2-1; 12 bases agree with TRBD2. The CDR3 spans 14 residues. CDR1 is SGHTA and CDR2 is FQGNSA in the germline V gene. Losses at the gene ends were 3 bases for V and 10 bases for J; bases not matched to a gene: 4. The CDR3 sequence is CASSFRLAGVEQFF. The DNA for the CDR3 is TGTGCCAGCAGCTTCCGACTAGCGGGAGTCGAGCAGTTCTTC.

J is TRBJ1-4 and V is TRBV30; D perhaps matches TRBD1 (5 bases). V lost 2 bases and J 4 bases, leaving 20 bases between the germline ends. The germline V gene has CDR1 GTSNPN and CDR2 SVGIG (reference sequence). CDR3 length: 17 amino acids. The CDR3 loop is CAWSLNGGIGVNEKLFF. DNA for the CDR3: TGTGCCTGGAGTCTAAACGGGGGGATTGGGGTTAATGAAAAACTGTTTTTT.

The chain employs TRBV7-9 and TRBJ2-1; unclear D gene. Trimming took off 5 bases at V and 8 bases at J, with 7 bases between the two ends. The CDR3 length is 11 residues. Germline-derived CDR1 and CDR2 are SEHNR and FQNEAQ (reference sequence). CDR3 residues: CASSKEHEQFF. The DNA of the CDR3 is TGTGCCAGCAGCAAGGAGCATGAGCAGTTCTTC.

CDR3 loop: CASSPLDGRSTDTQYF. The CDR3 nucleotides read TGTGCCAGTAGTCCTCTGGACGGGAGGTCAACAGATACGCAGTATTTT. The V and J genes are TRBV19 and TRBJ2-3, with 7 bases that match TRBD2. The CDR3 runs to 16 residues. Germline loops: CDR1 LNHDA, CDR2 SQIVND (reference sequence). The junction had 11 bases not matched to a gene; V was cut back by 5 bases and J by 3 bases. The variable domain in full, completed from reference TRBV19 and TRBJ2-3, reads DGGITQSPKYLFRKEGQNVTLSCEQNLNHDAMYWYRQDPGQGLRLIYYSQIVNDFQKGDIAEGYSVSREKKESFPLTVTSAQKNPTAFYLCASSPLDGRSTDTQYFGPGTRLTVL.

This CDR3 is CASSHWTFPYNEQFF. The CDR3 DNA reads TGTGCCAGCAGCCACTGGACTTTCCCATACAATGAGCAGTTCTTC. The genes are TRBV3-1 (or the pseudogene TRBV3-2) and TRBJ2-1; tentatively, D is TRBD2 (5 bases). The CDR3 sequence is 15 residues long. Trimming removed 3 bases at V and 4 bases at J, with 13 bases between. Germline lookup yields CDR1 LGHDT and CDR2 YNNKEL (reference sequence).

This chain uses TRBV11-3 with TRBJ1-1; D is ambiguous. Trimming took 3 bases from V and 1 from J, leaving 6 bases between them. In germline, CDR1 is SGHNT, CDR2 YENEEA. The CDR3 runs 13 residues. The CDR3 loop is CASSFGGNTEAFF. CDR3 bases: TGTGCCAGCAGCTTCGGAGGGAACACTGAAGCTTTCTTT.

The chain joins TRBV9 to TRBJ1-6; 9 nucleotides agree with TRBD1. V was pared by 4 bases and J by 10 bases, with 9 bases of the junction left unmatched. Germline V lookup: CDR1 SGDLS, CDR2 YYNGEE. CDR3 size: 15 residues. The CDR3 sequence: CASSTAGTGTSPLHF. In nucleotides, the CDR3 is TGTGCCAGCAGCACGGCCGGGACAGGGACCTCACCCCTCCACTTT.

In this sample, this clone turned up once. The chain couples TRBV2 to TRBJ1-4; 7 nucleotides match TRBD1. Germline V gene data show CDR1 as SNHLY and CDR2 as FYNNEI. This CDR3 region has 17 residues. Unmatched junction bases numbered 9, after V lost 5 bases and J lost 0 bases. The CDR3 protein is CASSPRGQPATNEKLFF. DNA of the CDR3: TGTGCCAGCAGTCCCCGGGGACAGCCTGCAACTAATGAAAAACTGTTTTTT.

With regard to this clone: Distinct nucleotide sequences in the sample also encode this CDR3. This sequence joins TRBV2 and TRBJ1-1; 8 nucleotides agree with TRBD1. With 6 bases clipped from V and 8 bases from J, the junction kept 8 bases outside the gene matches. Germline CDR1 SNHLY, CDR2 FYNNEI. CDR3 length equals 13 residues. CDR3 residues: CASSTGGWAEAFF. The CDR3 DNA follows: TGTGCCAGCAGCACAGGGGGTTGGGCAGAAGCTTTCTTT.

The CDR3 DNA reads as TGCGCCAGCAGCCAAGAGGGGCGGGGGGGCTACAATGAGCAGTTCTTC. Translating it yields CASSQEGRGGYNEQFF. The chain employs TRBV4-1 and TRBJ2-1; 9 positions agree with TRBD2. Germline CDR1 and CDR2: MGHRA and YSYEKL. The V and J ends lost 0 bases and 3 bases, in that order; junction bases with no gene match: 3. The CDR3 sequence is 16 residues long.

The genes are TRBV2 and TRBJ2-3; 8 nucleotides align to TRBD2. The V gene end was trimmed by 4 bases and the J gene end by 6 bases; junction bases not matched to a gene: 9. Germline assignment: CDR1 SNHLY and CDR2 FYNNEI. The CDR3 covers 15 residues. The CDR3 nucleotides read TGTGCCAGCAGTGGAGCGGGAGAGAGGGTCGATACGCAGTATTTT. Translating it yields CASSGAGERVDTQYF.

The rearrangement links TRBV9 to TRBJ2-7, with 12 bases identical to TRBD2. The germline V gene encodes CDR1 SGDLS and CDR2 YYNGEE. After removal of 4 bases from V and 3 bases from J, the junction contained 5 bases not matched to a gene. This CDR3 is built from 15 residues. The CDR3 DNA reads TGTGCCAGCAGCCCCCGACTAGCGGGAGTCTACGAGCAGTACTTC. Translating gives CASSPRLAGVYEQYF.